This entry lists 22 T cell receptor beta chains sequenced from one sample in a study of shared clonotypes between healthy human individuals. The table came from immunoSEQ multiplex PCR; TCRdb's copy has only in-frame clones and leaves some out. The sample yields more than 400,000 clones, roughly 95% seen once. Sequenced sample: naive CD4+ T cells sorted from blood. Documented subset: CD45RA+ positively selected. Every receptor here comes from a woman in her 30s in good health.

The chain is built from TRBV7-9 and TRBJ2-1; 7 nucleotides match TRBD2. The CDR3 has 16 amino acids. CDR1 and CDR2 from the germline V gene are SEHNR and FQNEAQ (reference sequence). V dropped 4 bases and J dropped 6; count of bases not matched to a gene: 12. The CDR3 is CASSSTLAGWANEQFF. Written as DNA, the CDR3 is TGTGCCAGCAGCTCCACCTTAGCGGGTTGGGCCAATGAGCAGTTCTTC.

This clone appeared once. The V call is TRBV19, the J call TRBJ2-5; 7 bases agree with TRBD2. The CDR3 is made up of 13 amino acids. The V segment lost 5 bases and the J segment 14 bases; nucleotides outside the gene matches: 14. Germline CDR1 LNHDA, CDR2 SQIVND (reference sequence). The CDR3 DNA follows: TGTGCCAGTAGTTACTCACAAACTGGGAGGGTATACTTC. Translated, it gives CASSYSQTGRVYF.

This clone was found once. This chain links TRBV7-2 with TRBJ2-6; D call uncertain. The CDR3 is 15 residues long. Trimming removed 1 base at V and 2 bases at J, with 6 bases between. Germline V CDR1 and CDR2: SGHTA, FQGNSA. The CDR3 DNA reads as TGTGCCAGCAGCTTAGATTCTGCTGGGGCCAACGTCCTGACTTTC. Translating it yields CASSLDSAGANVLTF.

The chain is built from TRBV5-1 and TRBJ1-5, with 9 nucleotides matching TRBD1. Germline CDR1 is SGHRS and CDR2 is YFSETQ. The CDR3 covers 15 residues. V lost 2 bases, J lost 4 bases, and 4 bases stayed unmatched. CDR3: CASSFAGQGNQPQHF. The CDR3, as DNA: TGCGCCAGCAGCTTCGCGGGACAGGGTAATCAGCCCCAGCATTTT.

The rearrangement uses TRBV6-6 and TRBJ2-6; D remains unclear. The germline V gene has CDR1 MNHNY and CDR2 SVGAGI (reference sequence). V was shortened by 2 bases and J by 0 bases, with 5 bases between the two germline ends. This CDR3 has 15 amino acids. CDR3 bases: TGTGCCAGCAGTTACCGGATCTCTGGGGCCAACGTCCTGACTTTC. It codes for CASSYRISGANVLTF.

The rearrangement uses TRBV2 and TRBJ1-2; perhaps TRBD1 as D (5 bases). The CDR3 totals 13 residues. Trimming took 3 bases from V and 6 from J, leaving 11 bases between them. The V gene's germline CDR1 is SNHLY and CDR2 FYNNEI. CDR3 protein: CASSDRWGDGYTF. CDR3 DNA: TGTGCCAGCAGTGATCGTTGGGGGGATGGCTACACCTTC.

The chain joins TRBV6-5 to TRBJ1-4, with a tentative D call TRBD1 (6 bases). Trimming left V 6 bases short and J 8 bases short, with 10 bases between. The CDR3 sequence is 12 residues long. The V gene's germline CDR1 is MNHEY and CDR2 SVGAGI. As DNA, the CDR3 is TGTGCCAGCAGCCGCGGGACAGAAAAACTGTTTTTT. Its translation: CASSRGTEKLFF.

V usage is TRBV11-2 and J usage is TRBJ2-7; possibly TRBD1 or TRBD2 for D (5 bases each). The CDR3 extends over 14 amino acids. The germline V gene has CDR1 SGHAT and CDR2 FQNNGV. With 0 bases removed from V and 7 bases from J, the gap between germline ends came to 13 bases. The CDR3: CASSLDRGAREQYF. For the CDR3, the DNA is TGTGCCAGCAGCTTAGATCGAGGGGCTCGAGAGCAGTACTTC. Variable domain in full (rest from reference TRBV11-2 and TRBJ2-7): EAGVAQSPRYKIIEKRQSVAFWCNPISGHATLYWYQQILGQGPKLLIQFQNNGVVDDSQLPKDRFSAERLKGVDSTLKIQPAKLEDSAVYLCASSLDRGAREQYFGPGTRLTVT.

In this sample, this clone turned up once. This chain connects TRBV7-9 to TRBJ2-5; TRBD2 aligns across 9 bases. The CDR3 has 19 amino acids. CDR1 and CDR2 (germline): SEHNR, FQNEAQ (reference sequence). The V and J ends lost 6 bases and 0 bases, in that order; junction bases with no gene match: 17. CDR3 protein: CASRSLGSLSGGYQETQYF. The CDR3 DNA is TGTGCCAGCAGAAGCTTAGGATCGTTAAGCGGGGGGTACCAAGAGACCCAGTACTTC.

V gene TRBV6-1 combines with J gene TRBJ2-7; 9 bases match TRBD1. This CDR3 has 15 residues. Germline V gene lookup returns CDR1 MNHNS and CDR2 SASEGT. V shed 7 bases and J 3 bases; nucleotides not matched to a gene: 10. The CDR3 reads CASIKDRGNIYEQYF. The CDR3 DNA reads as TGTGCCAGCATCAAGGACAGGGGTAATATCTACGAGCAGTACTTC.

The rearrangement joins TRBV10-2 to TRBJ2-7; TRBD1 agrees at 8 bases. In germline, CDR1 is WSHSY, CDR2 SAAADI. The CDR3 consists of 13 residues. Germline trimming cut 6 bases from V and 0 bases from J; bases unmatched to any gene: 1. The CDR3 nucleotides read TGCGCCAGCAGGGGGACAGGCTCCTACGAGCAGTACTTC. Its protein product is CASRGTGSYEQYF.

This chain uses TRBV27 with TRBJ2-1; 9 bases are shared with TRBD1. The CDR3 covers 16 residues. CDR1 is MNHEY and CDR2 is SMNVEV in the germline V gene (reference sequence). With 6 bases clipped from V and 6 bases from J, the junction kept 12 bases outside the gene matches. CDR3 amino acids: CASRKPGQGKPNEQFF. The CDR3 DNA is TGTGCCAGCAGAAAGCCGGGACAGGGTAAACCCAATGAGCAGTTCTTC.

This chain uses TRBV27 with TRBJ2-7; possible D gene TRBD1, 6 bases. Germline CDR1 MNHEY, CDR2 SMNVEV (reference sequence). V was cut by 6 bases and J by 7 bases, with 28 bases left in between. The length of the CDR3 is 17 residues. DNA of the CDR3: TGTGCCAGCAGCTACGTACCCCTCGGACAGAGCACGGGGGAGCAGTACTTC. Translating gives CASSYVPLGQSTGEQYF.

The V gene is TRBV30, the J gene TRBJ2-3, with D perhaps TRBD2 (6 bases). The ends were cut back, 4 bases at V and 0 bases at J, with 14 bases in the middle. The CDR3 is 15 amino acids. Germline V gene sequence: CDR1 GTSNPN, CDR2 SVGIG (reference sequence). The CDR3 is CAWTYLAVSTDTQYF. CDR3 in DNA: TGTGCCTGGACCTATTTAGCGGTTAGCACAGATACGCAGTATTTT. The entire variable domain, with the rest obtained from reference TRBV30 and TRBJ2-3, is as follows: SQTIHQWPATLVQPVGSPLSLECTVEGTSNPNLYWYRQAAGRGLQLLFYSVGIGQISSEVPQNLSASRPQDRQFILSSKKLLLSDSGFYLCAWTYLAVSTDTQYFGPGTRLTVL.

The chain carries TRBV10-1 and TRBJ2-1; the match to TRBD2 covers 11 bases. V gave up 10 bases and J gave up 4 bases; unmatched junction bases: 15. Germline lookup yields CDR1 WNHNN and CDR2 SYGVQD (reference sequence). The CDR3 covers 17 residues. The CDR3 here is CATTGTSGTGTYNEQFF. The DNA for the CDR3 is TGCGCCACCACCGGGACTAGCGGCACCGGTACTTACAATGAGCAGTTCTTC.

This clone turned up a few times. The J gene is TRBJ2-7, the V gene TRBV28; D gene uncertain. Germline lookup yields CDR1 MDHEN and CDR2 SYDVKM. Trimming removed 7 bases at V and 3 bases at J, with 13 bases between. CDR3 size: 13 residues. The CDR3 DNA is TGTGCCAGCATACTGGCTGGCGGCTACGAGCAGTACTTC. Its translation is CASILAGGYEQYF.

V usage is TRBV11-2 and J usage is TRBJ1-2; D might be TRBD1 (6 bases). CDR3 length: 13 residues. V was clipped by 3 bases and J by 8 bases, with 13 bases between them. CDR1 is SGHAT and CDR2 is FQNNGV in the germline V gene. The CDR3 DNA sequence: TGTGCCAGCAGCTTCGGGGGGGCGATGGGCTACACCTTC. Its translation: CASSFGGAMGYTF.

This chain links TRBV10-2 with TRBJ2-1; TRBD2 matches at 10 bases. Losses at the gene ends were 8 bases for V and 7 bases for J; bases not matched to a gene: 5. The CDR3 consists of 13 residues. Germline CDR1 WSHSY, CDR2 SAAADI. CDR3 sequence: CASSRAGGNEQFF. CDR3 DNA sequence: TGCGCCAGCTCTAGAGCGGGGGGGAATGAGCAGTTCTTC.

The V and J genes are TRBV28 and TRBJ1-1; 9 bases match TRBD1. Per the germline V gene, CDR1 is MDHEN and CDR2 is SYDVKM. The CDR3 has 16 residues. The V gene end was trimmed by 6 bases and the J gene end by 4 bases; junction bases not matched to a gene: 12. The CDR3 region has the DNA TGTGCCAGCAGCCGTCCCGGGACAGGGACGGGCACTGAAGCTTTCTTT. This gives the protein CASSRPGTGTGTEAFF.

This CDR3 reads CASSRDRVSYEQYF. In nucleotides, the CDR3 is TGTGCCAGTAGCCGGGACAGGGTCTCCTACGAGCAGTACTTC. V gene TRBV19 combines with J gene TRBJ2-7; the match to TRBD1 covers 9 bases. The J segment lost 0 bases and the V segment lost 6 bases, leaving 3 bases of the junction unmatched. The CDR3 runs 14 residues. CDR1 and CDR2 from the germline V gene are LNHDA and SQIVND (reference sequence).

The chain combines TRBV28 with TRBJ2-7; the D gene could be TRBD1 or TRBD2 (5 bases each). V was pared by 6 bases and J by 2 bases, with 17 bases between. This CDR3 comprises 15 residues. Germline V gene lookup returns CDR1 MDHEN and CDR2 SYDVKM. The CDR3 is CASSYTGQTTYEQYF. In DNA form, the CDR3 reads TGTGCCAGCAGCTACACGGGGCAGACAACCTACGAGCAGTACTTC. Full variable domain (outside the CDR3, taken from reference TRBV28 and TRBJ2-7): DVKVTQSSRYLVKRTGEKVFLECVQDMDHENMFWYRQDPGLGLRLIYFSYDVKMKEKGDIPEGYSVSREKKERFSLILESASTNQTSMYLCASSYTGQTTYEQYFGPGTRLTVT.

This CDR3 reads CASSLGFRLPEQFF. In DNA, the CDR3 is TGTGCCAGCAGCTTAGGTTTCCGGCTACCAGAGCAGTTCTTC. The chain is built from TRBV7-9 and TRBJ2-1; no clear D. This CDR3 region has 14 residues. The V end was cut by 1 base, the J end by 10 bases, with 14 bases between. CDR1 SEHNR and CDR2 FQNEAQ come from the germline V gene (reference sequence).